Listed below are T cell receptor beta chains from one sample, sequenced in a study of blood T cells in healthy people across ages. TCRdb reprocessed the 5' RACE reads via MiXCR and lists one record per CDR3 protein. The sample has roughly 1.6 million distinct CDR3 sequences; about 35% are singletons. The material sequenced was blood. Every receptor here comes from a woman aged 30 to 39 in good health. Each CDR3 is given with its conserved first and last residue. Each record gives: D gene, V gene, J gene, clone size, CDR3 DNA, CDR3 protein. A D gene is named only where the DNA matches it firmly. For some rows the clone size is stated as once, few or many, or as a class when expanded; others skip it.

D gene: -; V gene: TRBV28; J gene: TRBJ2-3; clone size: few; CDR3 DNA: TGTGCCAGCAGTTCCTACAGGGAATTGAGCACAGATACGCAGTATTTT; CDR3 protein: CASSSYRELSTDTQYF
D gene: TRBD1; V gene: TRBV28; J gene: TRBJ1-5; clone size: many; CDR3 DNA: TGCGCCAGCAGCTATACAGGGGGCAATCAGCCCCAGCATTTT; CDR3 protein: CASSYTGGNQPQHF
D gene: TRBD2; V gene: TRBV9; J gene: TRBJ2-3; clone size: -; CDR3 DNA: TGTGCCAGCAGCGTAGAGCCGGGACTAGCGGGGGGGATACGCCCAGATACGCAGTATTTT; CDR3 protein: CASSVEPGLAGGIRPDTQYF
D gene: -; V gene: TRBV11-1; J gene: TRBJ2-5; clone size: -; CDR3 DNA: TGTGCCAGCAGCTTCAATGTGCCAAGCTACAAGCAGTACTTC; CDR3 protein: CASSFNVPSYKQYF
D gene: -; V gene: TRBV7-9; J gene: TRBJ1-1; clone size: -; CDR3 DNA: TGTGCCAGCAGCTTATCCAGACTGGGCACTGAAGCTTTCTTT; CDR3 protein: CASSLSRLGTEAFF
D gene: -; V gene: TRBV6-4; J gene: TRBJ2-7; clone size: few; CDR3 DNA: TGTGCCAGGGGGAGTTGTCGGGGACCCTACGAGCAGTACTTC; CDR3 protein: CARGSCRGPYEQYF
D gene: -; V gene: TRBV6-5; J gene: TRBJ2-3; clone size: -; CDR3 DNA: TGTGTCAGCAGCCGATACCGCCTAACAGATACGCAGTATTTT; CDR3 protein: CVSSRYRLTDTQYF
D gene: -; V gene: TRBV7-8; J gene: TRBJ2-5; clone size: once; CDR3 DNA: TGTGCCAGCAGCTCGGGCCCGGGGAAGGAGACCCAGTACTTC; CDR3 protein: CASSSGPGKETQYF
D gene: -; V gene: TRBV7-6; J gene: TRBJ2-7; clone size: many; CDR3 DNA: TGTGCCAGCAGTCTAGGACGAGGGTTTGATACCTACGAGCAGTACTTC; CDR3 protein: CASSLGRGFDTYEQYF
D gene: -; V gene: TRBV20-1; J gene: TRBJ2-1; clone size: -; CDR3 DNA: TGCAGTGCCTCTCCGGGGCCCTACAATGAGCAGTTCTTC; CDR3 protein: CSASPGPYNEQFF
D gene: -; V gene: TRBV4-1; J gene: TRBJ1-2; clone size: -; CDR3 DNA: TGCGCCAGCAGCCAAGTAACGACAGACTATGGCTACACCTTC; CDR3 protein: CASSQVTTDYGYTF
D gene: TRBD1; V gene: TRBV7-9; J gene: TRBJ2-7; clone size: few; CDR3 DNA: TGTGCCAGCAGCTTAACTCCGGGACAGACCTACGAGCAGTACTTC; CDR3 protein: CASSLTPGQTYEQYF
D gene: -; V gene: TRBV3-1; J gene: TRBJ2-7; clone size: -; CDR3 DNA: TGTGCCAGCAGCCAAGATCCCCAGGGTTTGTACGAGCAGTACTTC; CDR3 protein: CASSQDPQGLYEQYF
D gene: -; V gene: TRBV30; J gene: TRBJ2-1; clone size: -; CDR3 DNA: TGTGCCTGGAGCACCGGGCTTCTGGATAAGTTCTTC; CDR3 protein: CAWSTGLLDKFF
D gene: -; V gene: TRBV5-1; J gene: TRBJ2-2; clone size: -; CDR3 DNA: TGCGCCAGCAGCTTGGTGGCAGAGAGTACCGGGGAGCTGTTTTTT; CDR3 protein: CASSLVAESTGELFF
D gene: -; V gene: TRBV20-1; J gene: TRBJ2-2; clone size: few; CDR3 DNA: TGCAGTGCTAGAGAAGGTACCGGGGAGCTGTTTTTT; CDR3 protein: CSAREGTGELFF
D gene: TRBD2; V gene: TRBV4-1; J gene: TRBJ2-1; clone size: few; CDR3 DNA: TGCGCCAGCAGACGGGGACTAGCGGGGAGCTACAATGAGCAGTTCTTC; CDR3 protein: CASRRGLAGSYNEQFF
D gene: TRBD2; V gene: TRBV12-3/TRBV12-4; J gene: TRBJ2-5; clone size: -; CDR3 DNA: TGTGCCAGCAGTCTACCTAGCGGGGGGGCCAGGGAGACCCAGTACTTC; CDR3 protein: CASSLPSGGARETQYF
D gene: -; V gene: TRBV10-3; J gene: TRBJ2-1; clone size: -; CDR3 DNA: TGTGCCATCAGTGAACTAGGCAGGGGAGGCGATGAGCAGTTCTTC; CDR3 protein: CAISELGRGGDEQFF
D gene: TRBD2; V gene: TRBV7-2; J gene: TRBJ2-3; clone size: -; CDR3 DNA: TGTGCCAGCAGCTTGGGGGAGCGGGGTACAGATACGCAGTATTTT; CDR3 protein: CASSLGERGTDTQYF
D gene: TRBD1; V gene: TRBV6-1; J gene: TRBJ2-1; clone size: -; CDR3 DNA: TGTGCCAGCAGTAAGCCGGGACAGGGGTCGAATGAGCAGTTCTTC; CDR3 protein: CASSKPGQGSNEQFF
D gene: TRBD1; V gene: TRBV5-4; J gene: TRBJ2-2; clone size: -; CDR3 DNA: TGTGCCAGCAGCGAAGGACAGGGGCTTAACACCGGGGAGCTGTTTTTT; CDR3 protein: CASSEGQGLNTGELFF